This T cell receptor (beta chain) is from a study of T cells in Graves' hyperthyroidism and ophthalmopathy. Amplification of TCR beta CDR3 regions was performed using RNA transcripts as template. Initially, a first-round RT-PCR of the TCR CDR3 employed the HTBI primer set. TCRdb reanalysed the multiplex PCR reads using MiXCR and keeps one entry per CDR3 protein. The sample lists about 380,000 distinct CDR3 sequences, less than 15% occurring once. The clonotype was recovered from a man under 40 with Graves' hyperthyroidism that later progressed to Graves' ophthalmopathy. Source material: blood.

In DNA, the CDR3 is TGTGCCAGCAGTTGGGGCAGGGCGAACTCCTACGAGCAGTACTTC. Residues: CASSWGRANSYEQYF. The rearrangement links TRBV12-3 or TRBV12-4 to TRBJ2-7; TRBD1 is a possible D gene (5 bases). CDR3 length: 15 amino acids. The V end was cut by 4 bases, the J end by 0 bases, with 13 bases between.